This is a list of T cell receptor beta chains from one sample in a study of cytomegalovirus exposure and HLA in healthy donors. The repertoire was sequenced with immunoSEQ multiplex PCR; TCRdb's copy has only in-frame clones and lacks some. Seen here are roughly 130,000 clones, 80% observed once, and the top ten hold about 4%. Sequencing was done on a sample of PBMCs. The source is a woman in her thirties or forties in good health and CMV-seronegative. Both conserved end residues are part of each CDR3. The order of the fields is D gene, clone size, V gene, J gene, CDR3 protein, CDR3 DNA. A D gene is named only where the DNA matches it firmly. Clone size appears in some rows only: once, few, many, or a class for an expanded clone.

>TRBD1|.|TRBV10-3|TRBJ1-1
CAIRTGGEIEAFF
TGTGCCATCAGGACAGGGGGTGAGATTGAAGCTTTCTTT
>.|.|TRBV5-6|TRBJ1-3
CASSLVQPSYSGNTIYF
TGTGCCAGCAGCTTGGTTCAACCTAGCTACTCTGGAAACACCATATATTTT
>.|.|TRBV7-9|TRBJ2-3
CASSLSLTRTDTQYF
TGTGCCAGCAGCTTAAGCCTTACCCGCACAGATACGCAGTATTTT
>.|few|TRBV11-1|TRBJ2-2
CASSLAGQGKVDTGELFF
TGTGCCAGCAGCTTAGCTGGTCAGGGGAAAGTGGACACCGGGGAGCTGTTTTTT
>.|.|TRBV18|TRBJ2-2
CASSPGSKTGELFF
TGTGCCAGCTCACCCGGGTCGAAAACCGGGGAGCTGTTTTTT
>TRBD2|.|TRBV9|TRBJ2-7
CASSGGSRLEQYF
TGTGCCAGCTCCGGGGGGTCCCGGCTCGAGCAGTACTTC
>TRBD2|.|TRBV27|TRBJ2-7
CASSLSPPWTSGSYEQYF
TGTGCCAGCAGTTTATCCCCCCCATGGACTAGCGGATCCTACGAGCAGTACTTC
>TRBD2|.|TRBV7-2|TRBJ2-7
CASSHTSGSGEQYF
TGTGCCAGCAGCCATACTAGCGGGAGCGGCGAGCAGTACTTC
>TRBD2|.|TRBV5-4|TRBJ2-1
CASSLTLAGAYNEQFF
TGTGCCAGCAGCCTAACACTAGCGGGCGCCTACAATGAGCAGTTCTTC
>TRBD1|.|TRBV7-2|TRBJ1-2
CASSPGTENYGYTF
TGTGCCAGCAGCCCAGGGACAGAGAACTATGGCTACACCTTC
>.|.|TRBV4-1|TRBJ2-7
CASSQGGIRSEEQYF
TGCGCCAGCAGCCAAGGCGGGATACGGAGCGAGGAGCAGTACTTC
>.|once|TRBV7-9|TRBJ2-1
CASSFGREEQFF
TGTGCCAGCAGTTTCGGCCGGGAAGAGCAGTTCTTC
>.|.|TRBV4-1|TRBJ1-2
CASSRTENYGYTF
TGCGCCAGCAGCCGAACAGAAAACTATGGCTACACCTTC
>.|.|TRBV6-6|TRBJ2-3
CASSYSGRRTDTQYF
TGTGCCAGCAGTTACTCGGGGCGCCGCACAGATACGCAGTATTTT
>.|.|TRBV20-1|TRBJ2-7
CSGRGPYEQYF
TGCAGTGGGAGGGGACCCTACGAGCAGTACTTC
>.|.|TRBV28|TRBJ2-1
CASSLGRAGNEQFF
TGTGCCAGCAGTTTAGGCAGGGCGGGGAATGAGCAGTTCTTC
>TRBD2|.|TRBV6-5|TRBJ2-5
CASSYSGGGRTETQYF
TGTGCCAGCAGTTACTCGGGCGGGGGGCGTACGGAGACCCAGTACTTC
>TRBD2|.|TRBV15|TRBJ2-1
CATSRGLANEQFF
TGTGCCACCAGCAGAGGACTAGCCAATGAGCAGTTCTTC